This TCR beta chain was captured in a study of cytomegalovirus exposure and HLA in healthy donors (dated by TCRdb to 2015 to 2018). A note on the overall study: An earlier analysis of a few hundred of the donors reported 276 Gb of sequence data and 95 million to 140 million unique TCR beta sequences obtained from about 200 million T cells. All discovery cohort repertoires had been generated on a single sequencing platform. An early release that covered 640 HLA-typed donors contained about 290 gigabases of sequencing data and 65 million to 100 million unique TCR sequences. Among the roughly 400 genotyped donors, approximately 76% belonged to the genetic ancestry cluster associated with self-reported Caucasian donors. Among under 450 genotyped donors of the cohort, an average of 235,054 unique TCR beta nucleotide sequences were sequenced per donor, about a sixth of them non-productive. Typing coverage varied by locus: roughly 629-640 donors for A, B, C, DRB1 and DQB1; approximately 500 for DQA1; around 610 for DPA1; roughly 450 for DPB1. The study combined high-throughput TCR immunosequencing, statistical association of individual TCRs with disease status, and machine learning to predict cytomegalovirus infection status. A separate validation cohort of 90 to 150 different subjects was used in addition to the approximately 700-subject first cohort. The study used immunosequencing to profile the T cell repertoires of several hundred subjects and linked those repertoires to cytomegalovirus serostatus. The study aimed to test whether cataloging public T cell receptors could reveal signatures of past pathogen exposure. In a later analysis, previously published TCR beta repertoires from 670 or so donors were re-analyzed and high-resolution HLA genotyping was added so that TCR occurrence patterns could be studied. To decide whether each TCR beta V gene segment behaved as functional or pseudogenic, an earlier analysis of approximately 620 of the donors relied on high-throughput TCR beta sequencing. Donor age, sex, ethnicity and CMV serostatus were collected together with the repertoire data. HLA typing included class I and class II loci at four-digit resolution. Roughly five DR-DQ haplotypes were handled as single units for association and clustering, since linkage in the cohort was strong. In the later analysis, no new phenotypic data were used to find candidate immune exposures; instead, reliance was placed on TCR beta sequences and their occurrence across donors. In a later genetic analysis, genome-wide SNP genotypes for about 65% of the 666 donors were used, and that subset was treated as a discovery cohort.

Library preparation employed the immunoSEQ multiplex PCR assay. For the multiplex PCR, a mixture combining 60 forward primers for TCR Vbeta segments and 13 reverse primers for TCR Jbeta segments was used. Amplification of the CDR3 region of rearranged TCR beta genes was performed with a multiplex PCR assay on genomic DNA. Amplified TCR beta libraries were sequenced as 87-base-pair reads on the Illumina HiSeq System. The published analysis was carried out like this. A later analysis counted approximately 84 million unique TCR beta chains across the 700 or so repertoires, and 9 million to 14 million of these chains were shared by at least two donors. Raw reads were error-corrected and collapsed into unique sequences by a nearest-neighbor algorithm in which closely related sequences were merged to remove PCR and sequencing errors. To assign V, D and J gene segments, CDR3 sequences were aligned to IMGT reference sequences. Each retained sequence needed at least a six-nucleotide match to both a V gene segment and a J gene segment. Rearrangements were called productive when the CDR3 lacked stop codons and stayed in frame with V and J; all others were non-productive. CDR3 was defined according to IMGT convention as the region running from the second conserved V-encoded cysteine to the conserved J-encoded phenylalanine. In an earlier analysis of 500 to 650 of the donors, sequences lacking an unambiguous match to a single V gene segment were excluded. In an earlier analysis of around 590 of the donors, a V segment was called functional when productive rearrangements were above 56.7%, and segregating when the standard deviation between donors exceeded 5%. To diagnose cytomegalovirus status from the catalog of TCR beta chain sequences, a statistical classification framework was built. In a later analysis, TCR nucleotide sequences were compared against IMGT/GENE-DB human TR gene sequences so that V and J genes could be assigned. The TCRdist pipeline was used in a later analysis to assign CDR3 sequences and most-parsimonious VDJ recombination scenarios. In a later analysis, every TCR beta chain was defined by the combination of its CDR3 amino acid sequence and its V-gene family, and reads without a unique V-gene family were dropped. In a later analysis, 550 to 650 highly shared, low-generation-probability nucleotide sequences were removed to address suspected cross-contamination and a sequencing artifact. For each public chain, a later analysis derived a clonal expansion index from normalized ranks of inferred template counts within each repertoire. A later analysis computed generation probabilities with a VDJ recombination model fitted to out-of-frame rearrangements, and checked the results against IGoR. In a later analysis, hypergeometric tests were used to score TCR-TCR, TCR-HLA and TCR-CMV co-occurrence, with a repertoire-size bias correction applied to TCR pairs. To estimate false discovery rates, a later analysis permuted the HLA or CMV assignments 20 times. In a later analysis, co-occurring TCRs were grouped with DBSCAN, and TCRdist sequence similarity was added when clustering was performed within HLA-allele-positive subsets. Repertoires with fewer than 30,000 or more than 120,000 public chains were left out of co-occurrence clustering, as were four to six repertoires with anomalous nucleotide sharing. In TCRdb, the immuneACCESS table is reduced to in-frame sequences with V and J assigned. These tables do not hold every clone; where another copy was compared, an unresolved V gene accounts for under half, and the others remain unexplained. That table furnishes V, J and clone size, whereas the DNA furnished D and trimming. For this sample the table gives over 130,000 clones, of which just under 85% were detected only once. Clones ranked in the top ten supply 1.4% of the sample.

This clone was seen only once. What antigen it recognizes has not been identified. No clone much larger than this one lies a single base away; base qualities are absent. The cohort consisted of 650 to 850 healthy bone marrow donors. At the time of sampling, every cohort member was nominally healthy, though immune exposures that went unrecorded were likely present. The donor was CMV seropositive and belonged to the group of 270 or so seropositive cohort members. Every donor gave a peripheral blood sample, and the peripheral blood mononuclear cells from that sample were used for TCR beta sequencing. The Qiagen DNeasy Blood Extraction Kit was used to extract genomic DNA from the blood cell samples. V loses 0 bases of germline sequence and J loses 6 bases, and the interval between the two ends is 10 bases. According to the germline V gene, CDR1 reads SGHRS and CDR2 reads YFSETQ. The CDR3 numbers 14 residues from cysteine through phenylalanine. This entry keeps only the CDR3 DNA: 42 bases, framed from base 1.

The study at large found these results: A later analysis found that HLA-associated TCR beta chains were more clonally expanded and had lower generation probabilities than equally common non-associated chains. Several of the top co-occurrence clusters appeared to be linked to parvovirus B19, influenza, CMV and Epstein-Barr virus, according to a later analysis. In a later analysis, TCR association rates were found to vary across HLA loci, with the most associated TCRs seen for DRB1 alleles and the fewest for HLA-C alleles. The classifier was reported to diagnose cytomegalovirus status with high specificity and sensitivity in both the original cohort and the validation cohort. In vitro tests confirmed that three of the cytomegalovirus-associated TCR beta chains recognize cytomegalovirus antigens. According to a later analysis, most CMV-associated TCR beta chains appeared to be HLA-restricted, and the HLA associations seemed to be driven largely by CMV exposure. HLA typing was unavailable for some donors at each locus, so association tests used only the typed subset. Over 15 rarely observed V segments, including chromosome 9 orphons, were excluded from the earlier analysis of about 600 of the donors because counts were too low. Some IMGT-functional V segments, including TRBV6-2 and TRBV6-3, could not be distinguished by the 87-base-pair reads and were therefore excluded. Assigning TCR associations to individual alleles was difficult when HLA alleles, especially DR and DQ, strongly co-occurred. Immune exposure information for the cohort was limited to CMV serostatus. The presence/absence analyses assumed that sequencing depth was roughly uniform across donors, and that assumption may not be true. Compared with the approximately 600-donor mean, donors in an Asian-associated ancestry cluster had fewer N-insertions in productive TCRs, according to a later genetic analysis. It was suggested by the authors that the approach could potentially be generalized to other disease states and immunological phenotypes. In the study, some 180 TCR beta chains were listed as associated with cytomegalovirus. In a later genetic analysis, a missense DCLRE1C variant was associated with V-gene and J-gene trimming of TCR beta chains, and the association was replicated in an independent cohort. A further reported finding was that TCR beta sequences accurately predicted the HLA-A and HLA-B alleles for most subjects in the first cohort. In an earlier analysis of approximately 600 of the donors, most TCR beta V segments were observed in productive rearrangements about 90% or about 30% of the time, broadly matching IMGT annotations. The sequencing pipeline was judged likely to have produced a cluster of highly shared sequence variants as a technical artifact. Most TCR sequences were seen in very few donors, while some public TCRs were found in many individuals. Correlated functional status among segregating V segments might reflect linkage disequilibrium, but an unknown experimental factor could not be ruled out. Specific HLA alleles were associated with over 15,000 TCR beta sequences at a false discovery rate of 0.05 in a later analysis. In this cohort, only TCR beta chains were sequenced, and detectable features were limited by the absence of alpha or paired-chain data.

This TCR was recovered from a man younger than 45 in good health and CMV-seropositive. The V and J genes are TRBV5-1 and TRBJ2-1; too little of a D gene remains to name it. Sequencing was carried out using PBMCs. The DNA sequence is TGCGCCAGCAGCTTGGCCATAGCACCCAATGAGCAGTTCTTC. It translates as CASSLAIAPNEQFF.